The entry below gives a single T cell receptor beta chain sequence along with its context. Its specific antigen is unknown. Per-base qualities were not stored, and no clone one base away is much larger. The CDR3 runs 15 residues from the cysteine to the phenylalanine. Here the CDR3 DNA is all that survives: 45 bases in frame from base 1. CDR1 and CDR2, per the germline V gene, are LGHNA and YNFKEQ. V was cut back by 1 base and J by 0 bases, leaving a gap of 9 bases between them. The data are from a study of blood T cell repertoires in COVID-19 (dated by TCRdb to the early 2020s). Background on the whole study: Samples from collaborators originated in the United States, Italy and Spain and spanned both the acute and convalescent phases of COVID-19. Where available, HLA class I and class II types were obtained from metadata supplied by the sample provider rather than from assay-based typing. A freely available public database, intended as a resource for researchers studying the immune response to SARS-CoV-2, is where the repertoires were released. The prospective study material was composed of cDNA or gDNA derived from T cells, B-cell-depleted T cells, or PBMCs. Subjects who had been exposed to COVID-19, were actively infected with it, or had recovered from it provided the deeply sampled blood TCRbeta repertoires that made up the dataset. Samples came from the ongoing ImmuneRACE study (first 160 participants) plus 1,254 subjects from 6 global collaborators. The sample metadata nearly always contained a de-identified subject ID, COVID-19 status, age in years and sex.

Findings and caveats that apply to the study as a whole: How much clinical and demographic metadata was included differed by source and by participant, and the metadata was provided uncurated.

The immunoSEQ Assay, a bias-controlled multiplex PCR, was used to amplify TCRbeta CDR3 regions from genomic DNA. Per the source publication's procedure: The number of nucleated cells in each sample was estimated from the amplification of reference gene primers within the assay. Sequence reads were collapsed and filtered to measure the absolute abundance of every unique TCRbeta CDR3 rearrangement. For each sample, productive Simpson clonality was calculated by taking the square root of Simpson's diversity index across productive rearrangements. In TCRdb, the immuneACCESS table is reduced to in-frame sequences with V and J assigned. These tables do not hold every clone; where another copy was compared, an unresolved V gene accounts for under half, and the others remain unexplained. The D gene and trimming were derived from the DNA, and the V and J assignments and clone size from that table. This sample comprises about 59,000 clones, 70% to 90% of them detected only once. The top ten clones comprise approximately 7.2% of the sample.

Whole blood was collected in K2EDTA tubes by collaborating institutions according to the institutions' own protocols. For TCRbeta analysis, collaborator samples were shipped as frozen whole blood, as isolated PBMCs, or as DNA extracted from either sample type. The clonotype was recovered from a man in his fifties or sixties with acute or convalescent COVID-19. The chain joins TRBV4-2 to TRBJ2-5; possibly the D gene is TRBD1, per 6 matching bases. Sequenced input: peripheral blood. The CDR3 region has the sequence CASSQVRTDQETQYF. The base sequence is TGTGCCAGCAGCCAAGTTCGGACAGACCAAGAGACCCAGTACTTC.